The 25 T cell receptor beta chains listed next were all sequenced from one sample in a study of blood T cell repertoires in COVID-19. Here immunoSEQ multiplex PCR was the method, and the copy in TCRdb shows in-frame clones only, minus some. The sample consists of 35,000 to 45,000 clones, over 70% of them appearing once. Sequencing used peripheral blood. The receptors here all came from a man in his 70s with acute or convalescent COVID-19.

This clone was detected a few times. The chain has TRBV2 and TRBJ1-1; D is perhaps TRBD1 (6 bases). Germline CDR1 is SNHLY and CDR2 is FYNNEI. The CDR3 is 14 amino acids. V lost 2 bases and J lost 5, with 12 bases in between. Here the CDR3 DNA reads TGTGCCAGCAGTGAATCCAGGGGACGGACTGAAGCTTTCTTT. This codes for CASSESRGRTEAFF.

The V gene is TRBV7-6, the J gene TRBJ1-1, with D possibly TRBD1 on 5 matching bases. The CDR3 runs to 15 residues. Germline CDR1 is SGHVS and CDR2 is FNYEAQ. V dropped 0 bases and J dropped 1 base, with 9 bases sitting between them. This CDR3 is CASSLAATANTEAFF. The CDR3 bases are TGTGCCAGCAGCTTAGCAGCGACAGCGAACACTGAAGCTTTCTTT.

This rearrangement joins TRBV18 to TRBJ2-1, with D tentatively TRBD2 (5 bases). The CDR3 has 11 amino acids. Germline assignment: CDR1 KGHSH and CDR2 LQKENI. Trimming shortened V by 6 bases and J by 7 bases, and 7 bases separated the two germline ends. The CDR3 sequence: CASSPGNEQFF. CDR3 coding DNA: TGTGCCAGCTCGCCGGGGAATGAGCAGTTCTTC.

The chain couples TRBV5-8 to TRBJ2-7; TRBD1 matches at 11 bases. The junction had 13 bases not matched to a gene; V was cut back by 0 bases and J by 2 bases. This CDR3 is built from 19 residues. Germline CDR1 reads SGHTS; CDR2 reads YDEGEE. CDR3 nucleotide sequence: TGTGCCAGCAGCTTGGCCGGGACAGGGGGATACATATCAGCCTACGAGCAGTACTTC. Protein product: CASSLAGTGGYISAYEQYF.

V and J are TRBV9 and TRBJ2-7; TRBD1 might be the D (5 bases). The V end was cut by 5 bases, the J end by 4 bases, with 22 bases between. Germline loops: CDR1 SGDLS, CDR2 YYNGEE. The length of the CDR3 is 16 residues. The CDR3 loop reads CASRVGVREPNYEQYF. In DNA, the CDR3 is TGTGCCAGCAGGGTTGGTGTCAGGGAACCTAATTACGAGCAGTACTTC. Using reference TRBV9 and TRBJ2-7 for the parts outside the CDR3, the full variable domain is DSGVTQTPKHLITATGQRVTLRCSPRSGDLSVYWYQQSLDQGLQFLIQYYNGEERAKGNILERFSAQQFPDLHSELNLSSLELGDSALYFCASRVGVREPNYEQYFGPGTRLTVT.

The chain has TRBV15 and TRBJ1-4; 8 bases are a match to TRBD1. Germline V CDR1 and CDR2: LNHNV, YYDKDF (reference sequence). CDR3 length equals 14 residues. The V and J ends lost 3 bases and 7 bases, in that order; junction bases with no gene match: 4. The DNA for the CDR3 is TGTGCCACCAGCAGCGGGACAGGTGGTGAAAAACTGTTTTTT. Residues: CATSSGTGGEKLFF.

This clone was counted only a few times. The gene calls are TRBV19 and TRBJ1-5; D is uncertain. From germline, CDR1 is LNHDA and CDR2 SQIVND (reference sequence). V lost 5 bases and J lost 4, with 6 bases in between. CDR3 length equals 12 residues. CDR3 residues: CASSYQNQPQHF. The CDR3 nucleotides read TGTGCCAGTAGTTACCAGAATCAGCCCCAGCATTTT. Using reference TRBV19 and TRBJ1-5 for the parts outside the CDR3, the full variable domain is DGGITQSPKYLFRKEGQNVTLSCEQNLNHDAMYWYRQDPGQGLRLIYYSQIVNDFQKGDIAEGYSVSREKKESFPLTVTSAQKNPTAFYLCASSYQNQPQHFGDGTRLSIL.

The chain combines TRBV6-5 with TRBJ2-7; 8 bases fit TRBD2. The germline V gene encodes CDR1 MNHEY and CDR2 SVGAGI. The CDR3 has 16 amino acids. The V and J ends lost 0 bases and 2 bases, in that order; junction bases with no gene match: 6. The CDR3 DNA follows: TGTGCCAGCAGTTACTCTTCGGGGGGGAATACCTACGAGCAGTACTTC. It specifies CASSYSSGGNTYEQYF.

CDR3 sequence (DNA): TGTGCCAGCAGCTTAGTCGGGGGAACTGGAAACACCATATATTTT. This codes for CASSLVGGTGNTIYF. The rearrangement links TRBV7-8 to TRBJ1-3; tentatively, D is TRBD1 (5 bases). Deletions cut 1 base from V and 2 bases from J, with 9 bases between. Per the germline V gene, CDR1 is SGHVS and CDR2 is FQNEAQ. This CDR3 comprises 15 residues.

This chain joins TRBV18 and TRBJ1-1, with D possibly being TRBD1 (6 bases). CDR1 is KGHSH and CDR2 is LQKENI in the germline V gene. The CDR3 covers 13 residues. V was pared by 5 bases and J by 1 base, with 8 bases between. The CDR3 coding sequence is TGTGCCAGCTCAGAGACAGGGAACACTGAAGCTTTCTTT. It yields the protein CASSETGNTEAFF.

This rearrangement joins TRBV29-1 to TRBJ1-2; the D gene is possibly TRBD1 (6 bases). CDR1 is SQVTM and CDR2 is ANQGSEA in the germline V gene. The CDR3 has 12 amino acids. V lost 3 bases to trimming and J lost 5 bases, with 10 bases between them. CDR3 nucleotide sequence: TGCAGCGTTGACAGGGGACGGTATGGCTACACCTTC. It is translated as CSVDRGRYGYTF.

The rearrangement uses TRBV4-1 and TRBJ1-2; 10 bases map to TRBD1. With V trimmed by 1 base and J by 3 bases, 2 bases remained unmatched. Per germline, CDR1 MGHRA and CDR2 YSYEKL. This CDR3 contains 15 residues. The CDR3 loop reads CASSQAGTGDYGYTF. As DNA, the CDR3 is TGCGCCAGCAGCCAAGCCGGGACAGGGGACTATGGCTACACCTTC.

This rearrangement joins TRBV4-2 to TRBJ2-5; 7 bases line up with TRBD2. The V segment lost 0 bases and the J segment 5 bases; nucleotides outside the gene matches: 15. Germline V gene lookup returns CDR1 LGHNA and CDR2 YNFKEQ. The CDR3 consists of 18 residues. The CDR3 sequence: CASSQDLLGGGRKETQYF. In nucleotides, the CDR3 is TGTGCCAGCAGCCAAGACCTACTGGGGGGAGGGAGAAAGGAGACCCAGTACTTC.

The chain has TRBV19 and TRBJ2-5; 9 positions agree with TRBD2. This CDR3 spans 16 amino acids. Germline lookup yields CDR1 LNHDA and CDR2 SQIVND (reference sequence). The V gene end was trimmed by 3 bases and the J gene end by 4 bases; junction bases not matched to a gene: 9. DNA for the CDR3: TGTGCCAGTAGTATTTACGGCGGGGGGGCTATAGAGACCCAGTACTTC. Translating gives CASSIYGGGAIETQYF.

The chain combines TRBV2 with TRBJ1-2; tentatively, D is TRBD1 (6 bases). Trimming pared 2 bases from V and 8 bases from J, leaving 15 bases between. CDR3 length: 14 amino acids. Per the germline V gene, CDR1 is SNHLY and CDR2 is FYNNEI. CDR3 amino acids: CASSERGGAGGYTF. CDR3 nucleotide sequence: TGTGCCAGCAGTGAAAGGGGGGGGGCTGGAGGCTACACCTTC.

V gene TRBV27 combines with J gene TRBJ2-2; 7 bases line up with TRBD1. Germline V gene data show CDR1 as MNHEY and CDR2 as SMNVEV (reference sequence). This CDR3 has 15 residues. V dropped 6 bases and J dropped 2; count of bases not matched to a gene: 6. DNA of the CDR3: TGTGCCAGCAGCCGAAGACAGGGTAACACCGGGGAGCTGTTTTTT. As protein: CASSRRQGNTGELFF.

This clone was seen just once. The chain employs TRBV25-1 and TRBJ2-7; D is perhaps TRBD1 (6 bases). The CDR3 contains 13 residues. CDR1 and CDR2 from the germline V gene are MGHDK and SYGVNS. V was shortened by 3 bases and J by 4 bases, with 10 bases between the two germline ends. The chain's CDR3 is CASSEGARYEQYF. CDR3 in DNA: TGTGCCAGCAGTGAGGGGGCGAGATACGAGCAGTACTTC.

The V and J genes are TRBV6-4 and TRBJ1-1; D perhaps matches TRBD1 (6 bases). CDR3 length: 14 amino acids. Germline loops: CDR1 MRHNA, CDR2 SNTAGT. V gave up 5 bases and J gave up 3 bases, with 13 bases separating them. CDR3 nucleotide sequence: TGTGCCAGCAGTCTTATAGCAGGGGACACTGAAGCTTTCTTT. It is translated as CASSLIAGDTEAFF.

The V gene is TRBV6-6, the J gene TRBJ2-1, with 7 bases lining up with TRBD1. Germline CDR1 and CDR2: MNHNY and SVGAGI (reference sequence). J lost 0 bases, V lost 5 bases, and 16 bases had no gene match. The CDR3 is made up of 19 amino acids. The CDR3 spells CASSRRFLKGGSSYNEQFF. The DNA for the CDR3 is TGTGCCAGCAGTCGAAGATTTCTGAAAGGGGGCAGCTCCTACAATGAGCAGTTCTTC.

There are a few counts of this clone. V is TRBV3-1 (or the pseudogene TRBV3-2) and J is TRBJ1-1; TRBD1 aligns across 11 bases. This CDR3 spans 13 amino acids. V lost 6 bases, J lost 5 bases, and 2 bases stayed unmatched. Per the germline V gene, CDR1 is LGHDT and CDR2 is YNNKEL (reference sequence). The CDR3 nucleotides read TGTGCCAGCAGGGACAGGGGGCGGACTGAAGCTTTCTTT. It is translated as CASRDRGRTEAFF.

The V call is TRBV5-6, the J call TRBJ2-6; D perhaps matches TRBD1 (6 bases). The V gene lost 4 bases and the J gene lost 2 bases, with 10 bases spanning the gap. The CDR3 length is 15 residues. Germline V CDR1 and CDR2: SGHDT, YYEEEE. The CDR3 loop reads CASSPGQTGANVLTF. The CDR3, as DNA: TGTGCCAGCAGCCCTGGACAGACTGGGGCCAACGTCCTGACTTTC.

The genes are TRBV19 and TRBJ1-4; 8 nucleotides agree with TRBD1. The CDR3 extends over 16 amino acids. The germline CDR1 and CDR2 sequences are LNHDA and SQIVND (reference sequence). Trimming removed 3 bases from V and 2 bases from J; junction bases left unmatched: 5. CDR3 bases: TGTGCCAGTAGTATTAACCAGGGGGCCACTAATGAAAAACTGTTTTTT. This translates into CASSINQGATNEKLFF.

This chain uses TRBV4-3 with TRBJ2-3; 9 nucleotides match TRBD1. The CDR3 covers 16 residues. Germline lookup yields CDR1 LGHNA and CDR2 YSLEER. V was pared by 4 bases and J by 4 bases, with 9 bases of the junction left unmatched. This chain's CDR3 is CASSLGQGSVADTQYF. The CDR3 DNA is TGCGCCAGCAGCCTCGGACAGGGGTCGGTCGCAGATACGCAGTATTTT.

The gene calls are TRBV11-2 and TRBJ2-7, with a tentative D call TRBD2 (6 bases). The germline V gene encodes CDR1 SGHAT and CDR2 FQNNGV. This CDR3 contains 18 residues. V lost 0 bases, J lost 6 bases, and 24 bases lay in between. CDR3 protein: CASSLDRDMKGRFFEQYF. CDR3 sequence (DNA): TGTGCCAGCAGCTTAGATAGGGATATGAAGGGGAGGTTTTTCGAGCAGTACTTC.

The chain carries TRBV6-2 or TRBV6-3 and TRBJ2-7, with D perhaps matching TRBD2 (6 bases). Germline-derived CDR1 and CDR2 are MNHEY and SVGEGT. V was clipped by 2 bases and J by 2 bases, with 19 bases between them. The CDR3 totals 17 residues. CDR3 loop: CASSYPMRGEPTYEQYF. CDR3 DNA sequence: TGTGCCAGCAGTTACCCCATGCGGGGTGAACCTACCTACGAGCAGTACTTC.